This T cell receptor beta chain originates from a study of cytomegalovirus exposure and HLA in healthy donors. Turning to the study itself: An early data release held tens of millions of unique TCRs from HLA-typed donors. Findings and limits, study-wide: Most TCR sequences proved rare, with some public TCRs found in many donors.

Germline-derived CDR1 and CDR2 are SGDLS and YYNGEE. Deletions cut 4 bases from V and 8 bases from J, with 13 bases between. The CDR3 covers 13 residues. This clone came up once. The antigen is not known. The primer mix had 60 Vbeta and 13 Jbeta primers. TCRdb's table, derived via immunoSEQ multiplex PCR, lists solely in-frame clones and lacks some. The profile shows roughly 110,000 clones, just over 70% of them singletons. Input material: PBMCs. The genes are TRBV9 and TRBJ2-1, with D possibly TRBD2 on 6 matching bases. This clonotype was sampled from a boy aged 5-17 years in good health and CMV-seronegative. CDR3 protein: CASSHGSRDEQFF. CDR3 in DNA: TGTGCCAGCAGCCACGGGAGTCGGGATGAGCAGTTCTTC. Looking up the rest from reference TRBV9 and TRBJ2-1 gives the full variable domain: DSGVTQTPKHLITATGQRVTLRCSPRSGDLSVYWYQQSLDQGLQFLIQYYNGEERAKGNILERFSAQQFPDLHSELNLSSLELGDSALYFCASSHGSRDEQFFGPGTRLTVL.